The 23 T cell receptor beta chains below all came from one sample that was sequenced in a study of blood T cells in healthy people across ages. Together with a sample-barcoded 5' primer, a J-beta primer mix was included in a second PCR lasting about 7 to 11 cycles. TCRdb passed the 5' RACE reads through MiXCR, listing each CDR3 protein once. The repertoire has 1.5 million to 2 million distinct CDR3 sequences, 28% of them found once; the top ten carry 7.7%. The sequencing sample was made of blood. Source of these receptors: a woman aged 25 to 39 in good health.

This clonotype was seen repeatedly, ten times or more. The CDR3 loop reads CASSLEVGVYEQYF. CDR3 DNA: TGTGCCAGCAGCTTAGAGGTGGGCGTCTACGAGCAGTACTTC. This chain joins TRBV7-9 and TRBJ2-7; D remains unclear. The CDR3 is 14 residues long. Trimming cost V 1 base and J 3 bases, with 10 bases left between them. Germline CDR1 and CDR2: SEHNR and FQNEAQ (reference sequence). The full variable domain, rest sourced from reference TRBV7-9 and TRBJ2-7, is DTGVSQNPRHKITKRGQNVTFRCDPISEHNRLYWYRQTLGQGPEFLTYFQNEAQLEKSRLLSDRFSAERPKGSFSTLEIQRTEQGDSAMYLCASSLEVGVYEQYFGPGTRLTVT.

This clonotype was detected a few times. This rearrangement joins TRBV5-1 to TRBJ2-3; a possible D gene is TRBD2 (6 bases). The CDR3 length is 14 residues. V dropped 4 bases and J dropped 2 bases, with 11 bases sitting between them. Looked up from germline, CDR1 is SGHRS and CDR2 is YFSETQ. Here the CDR3 DNA reads TGCGCCAGCAGCGCCGGACTACTCACAGATACGCAGTATTTT. This codes for CASSAGLLTDTQYF.

This clonotype occurred many times. This chain joins TRBV18 and TRBJ2-7, with unresolved D. Germline CDR1 KGHSH, CDR2 LQKENI. Trimming stripped 2 bases from V and 2 bases from J, with 19 bases between. CDR3 length: 17 amino acids. CDR3 amino acids: CASSPSLHLDSPYEQYF. The CDR3, as DNA: TGTGCCAGCTCACCATCCCTCCATCTCGACTCTCCCTACGAGCAGTACTTC.

The rearrangement joins TRBV12-3 or TRBV12-4 to TRBJ1-6; unclear D gene. This CDR3 is built from 13 residues. Trimming cost V 0 bases and J 10 bases, with 7 bases left between them. The CDR3 sequence: CASSLALGSPLHF. In DNA form, the CDR3 reads TGTGCCAGCAGTTTAGCGCTTGGGTCACCCCTCCACTTT.

Only a few counts were recorded for this clonotype. The chain has TRBV5-1 and TRBJ1-6; TRBD1 might be the D (5 bases). This CDR3 region has 14 residues. The germline V and J ends were trimmed by 0 bases and 11 bases, with 12 bases remaining between them. The germline gives CDR1 SGHRS, CDR2 YFSETQ. CDR3: CASSLDWADTPLHF. CDR3 DNA sequence: TGCGCCAGCAGCTTGGATTGGGCGGACACACCCCTCCACTTT. Supplemented by reference TRBV5-1 and TRBJ1-6, the full variable domain reads KAGVTQTPRYLIKTRGQQVTLSCSPISGHRSVSWYQQTPGQGLQFLFEYFSETQRNKGNFPGRFSGRQFSNSRSEMNVSTLELGDSALYLCASSLDWADTPLHFGNGTRLTVT.

This clonotype occurred many times. This chain links TRBV7-2 with TRBJ1-5; possibly TRBD1 for D (5 bases). V lost 0 bases and J 2 bases, leaving 8 bases between the germline ends. The CDR3 is 15 amino acids. Germline CDR1 reads SGHTA; CDR2 reads FQGNSA. The CDR3 coding sequence is TGTGCCAGCAGCTTAGCCAGGGACGGCAATCAGCCCCAGCATTTT. Translating it yields CASSLARDGNQPQHF.

This clonotype was counted only a few times. The chain combines TRBV2 with TRBJ2-1, with TRBD2 as a possible D gene (6 bases). In germline, CDR1 is SNHLY, CDR2 FYNNEI. V was shortened by 4 bases and J by 0 bases, with 10 bases between the two germline ends. This CDR3 region has 15 residues. The CDR3 bases are TGTGCCAGCAGTGTAGTAGCGGACTCCTACAATGAGCAGTTCTTC. Amino acids: CASSVVADSYNEQFF. Complete variable domain (other parts from reference TRBV2 and TRBJ2-1): EPEVTQTPSHQVTQMGQEVILRCVPISNHLYFYWYRQILGQKVEFLVSFYNNEISEKSEIFDDQFSVERPDGSNFTLKIRSTKLEDSAMYFCASSVVADSYNEQFFGPGTRLTVL.

The chain links TRBV20-1 to TRBJ1-1; TRBD1 aligns across 7 bases. The CDR3 has 14 amino acids. V trimming: 1 base; J trimming: 3 bases; junction bases outside the gene matches: 5. CDR1 DFQATT and CDR2 SNEGSKA come from the germline V gene (reference sequence). The CDR3 reads CSARVRGRYTEAFF. The CDR3 DNA follows: TGCAGTGCTAGAGTGAGGGGGCGGTACACTGAAGCTTTCTTT.

The genes are TRBV5-1 and TRBJ2-6, with TRBD1 matching over 9 bases. CDR3 size: 14 residues. In germline, CDR1 is SGHRS, CDR2 YFSETQ. The V segment lost 4 bases and the J segment 13 bases; nucleotides outside the gene matches: 9. CDR3 residues: CASSLGTGLGVLTF. The CDR3 nucleotides are TGCGCCAGCAGCCTTGGGACAGGGTTAGGTGTCCTGACTTTC.

This clonotype was picked up many times. CDR3 sequence (DNA): TGTGCCAGCAGCTTAACGGGTGTGAATTCACCCCTCCACTTT. Translating gives CASSLTGVNSPLHF. The gene calls are TRBV7-3 and TRBJ1-6; D call uncertain. The CDR3 loop spans 14 amino acids. The V end lost 0 bases, the J end lost 7 bases, and 7 bases lay between the germline ends. CDR1 is SGHTA, CDR2 FQGTGA, per germline.

This clonotype was found a few times. The J gene is TRBJ2-3, the V gene TRBV20-1; possible D gene TRBD2, 5 bases. The CDR3 length is 12 residues. V shed 3 bases and J shed 5 bases, with 9 bases lying between them. Germline V gives CDR1 DFQATT, CDR2 SNEGSKA (reference sequence). DNA of the CDR3: TGCAGTGCTAGCGGGAAAGGAGATACGCAGTATTTT. Its translation: CSASGKGDTQYF.

This clonotype came up many times. This rearrangement joins TRBV20-1 to TRBJ1-2; D remains ambiguous. Trimming cost V 3 bases and J 3 bases, with 14 bases left between them. From germline, CDR1 is DFQATT and CDR2 SNEGSKA (reference sequence). The CDR3 covers 14 residues. Here the CDR3 DNA reads TGCAGTGCTAGGGGTCGCCGGGAAGACTATGGCTACACCTTC. It is translated as CSARGRREDYGYTF.

The genes are TRBV12-3 or TRBV12-4 and TRBJ1-2, with a tentative D call TRBD1 (5 bases). This CDR3 comprises 16 residues. The V end lost 6 bases, the J end lost 5 bases, and 22 bases lay between the germline ends. The CDR3 region has the DNA TGTGCCAGCAGCCTCGAACCGGTACAGGAGAGATATGGCTACACCTTC. Amino acids: CASSLEPVQERYGYTF.

There are many counts of this clonotype. CDR3 DNA: TGCAGTGCTTCCCCCCTCCGCGGGGGTTCTGGGGCCAACGTCCTGACTTTC. Translating it yields CSASPLRGGSGANVLTF. J is TRBJ2-6 and V is TRBV20-1; 7 bases are shared with TRBD2. V gave up 5 bases and J gave up 1 base; unmatched junction bases: 11. Germline V lookup: CDR1 DFQATT, CDR2 SNEGSKA (reference sequence). The CDR3 contains 17 residues.

This clonotype was observed many times. V gene TRBV28 combines with J gene TRBJ2-1, with TRBD1 identical over 9 bases. The germline CDR1 and CDR2 sequences are MDHEN and SYDVKM. The CDR3 is made up of 15 amino acids. With V trimmed by 4 bases and J by 7 bases, 8 bases remained unmatched. The CDR3 loop reads CASSSGTGYRNEQFF. The CDR3, as DNA: TGTGCCAGCAGTTCCGGGACAGGGTATAGGAATGAGCAGTTCTTC.

The rearrangement links TRBV25-1 to TRBJ2-3, with no clear D. V was pared by 5 bases and J by 5 bases, with 8 bases between. Germline loops: CDR1 MGHDK, CDR2 SYGVNS. CDR3 length equals 12 residues. This CDR3 reads CASSPPQDTQYF. CDR3 DNA: TGTGCCAGCAGTCCCCCGCAAGATACGCAGTATTTT.

As for this clonotype: This clone may be a read error of a much larger clone one base away. This sequence joins TRBV7-3 and TRBJ2-4; the match to TRBD1 covers 9 bases. Germline V gene sequence: CDR1 SGHTA, CDR2 FQGTGA. CDR3 length equals 15 residues. CDR3 sequence: CASSPTGGGSYEQHF. The CDR3 region has the DNA TGTGCCAGCAGCCCGACAGGGGGAGGTTCATACGAGCAGCACTTC.

This clonotype was counted at least ten times. This sequence joins TRBV9 and TRBJ2-3; 7 bases are shared with TRBD1. Losses at the gene ends were 3 bases for V and 0 bases for J; bases not matched to a gene: 4. The CDR3 has 15 amino acids. Germline-derived CDR1 and CDR2 are SGDLS and YYNGEE. The CDR3: CASSERDRSTDTQYF. The DNA of the CDR3 is TGTGCCAGCAGCGAGAGGGACAGAAGCACAGATACGCAGTATTTT.

The J gene is TRBJ2-4, the V gene TRBV7-3, with TRBD1 matching over 8 bases. With 5 bases clipped from V and 13 bases from J, the junction kept 10 bases outside the gene matches. The CDR3 runs to 13 residues. Germline V CDR1 and CDR2: SGHTA, FQGTGA. CDR3 sequence: CASSDGQGRGQYF. The CDR3 coding sequence is TGTGCCAGCAGCGACGGACAGGGACGAGGGCAGTACTTC.

This clonotype was counted between two and nine times. V and J are TRBV5-1 and TRBJ1-4; D remains ambiguous. Looked up from germline, CDR1 is SGHRS and CDR2 is YFSETQ. V was shortened by 5 bases and J by 6 bases, with 11 bases between the two germline ends. The CDR3 runs 13 residues. CDR3 in DNA: TGCGCCAGCAGGGAAAGGGATCATGAAAAACTGTTTTTT. It codes for CASRERDHEKLFF. Using reference TRBV5-1 and TRBJ1-4 for the parts outside the CDR3, the full variable domain is KAGVTQTPRYLIKTRGQQVTLSCSPISGHRSVSWYQQTPGQGLQFLFEYFSETQRNKGNFPGRFSGRQFSNSRSEMNVSTLELGDSALYLCASRERDHEKLFFGSGTQLSVL.

The rearrangement uses TRBV12-3 or TRBV12-4 and TRBJ1-5; the D is unclear. This CDR3 region has 13 residues. The V gene lost 5 bases and the J gene lost 2 bases, with 7 bases spanning the gap. In DNA form, the CDR3 reads TGTGCCAGCAGTCACGGAGGCAATCAGCCCCAGCATTTT. Its protein product is CASSHGGNQPQHF.

In its sample, this clonotype was seen many times. V and J are TRBV5-1 and TRBJ2-7; D gene unclear. Germline loops: CDR1 SGHRS, CDR2 YFSETQ. V was shortened by 0 bases and J by 3 bases, with 7 bases between the two germline ends. The CDR3 is 13 amino acids. The CDR3 loop reads CASSLGPGYEQYF. The CDR3 DNA follows: TGCGCCAGCAGCTTGGGACCAGGCTACGAGCAGTACTTC.

This clonotype appeared many times. The chain is built from TRBV7-6 and TRBJ2-1, with a possible D match to TRBD2 (6 bases). Germline-derived CDR1 and CDR2 are SGHVS and FNYEAQ. The CDR3 is 15 amino acids. V was cut by 1 base and J by 8 bases, with 15 bases left in between. The CDR3 DNA sequence: TGTGCCAGCAGCTTAGAGACTAGAGGAGGCTATGAGCAGTTCTTC. Its translation is CASSLETRGGYEQFF. The whole variable domain, remainder taken from reference TRBV7-6 and TRBJ2-1, is GAGVSQSPRYKVTKRGQDVALRCDPISGHVSLYWYRQALGQGPEFLTYFNYEAQQDKSGLPNDRFSAERPEGSISTLTIQRTEQRDSAMYRCASSLETRGGYEQFFGPGTRLTVL.